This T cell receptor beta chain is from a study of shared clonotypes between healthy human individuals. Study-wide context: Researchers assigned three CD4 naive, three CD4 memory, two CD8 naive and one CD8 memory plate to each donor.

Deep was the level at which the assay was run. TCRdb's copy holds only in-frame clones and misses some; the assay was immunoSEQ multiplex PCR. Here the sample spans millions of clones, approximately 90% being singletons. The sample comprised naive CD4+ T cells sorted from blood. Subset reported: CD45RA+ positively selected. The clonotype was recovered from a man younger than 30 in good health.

CDR3 in DNA: TGCGCCAGCAGCTCACAGGGAGCCGGAAACACCATATATTTT. It translates to CASSSQGAGNTIYF. The rearrangement links TRBV5-1 to TRBJ1-3; TRBD1 is a possible D gene (6 bases). CDR1 and CDR2 (germline): SGHRS, YFSETQ. V dropped 3 bases and J dropped 4 bases, with 11 bases sitting between them. This CDR3 has 14 amino acids.